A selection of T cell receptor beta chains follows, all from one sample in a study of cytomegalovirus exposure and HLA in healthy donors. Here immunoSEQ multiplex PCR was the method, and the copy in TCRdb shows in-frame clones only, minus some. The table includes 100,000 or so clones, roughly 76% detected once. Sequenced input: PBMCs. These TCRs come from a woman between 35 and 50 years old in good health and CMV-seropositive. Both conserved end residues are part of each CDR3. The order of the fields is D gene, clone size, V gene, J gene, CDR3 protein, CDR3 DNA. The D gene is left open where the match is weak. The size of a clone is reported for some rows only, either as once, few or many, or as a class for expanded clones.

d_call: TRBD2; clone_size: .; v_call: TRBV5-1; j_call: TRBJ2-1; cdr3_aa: CASSFQRGGVNEQFF; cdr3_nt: TGCGCCAGCAGCTTCCAGCGGGGGGGCGTCAATGAGCAGTTCTTC
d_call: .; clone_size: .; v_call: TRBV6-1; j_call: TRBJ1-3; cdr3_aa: CASSDSGLSSGNTIYF; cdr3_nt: TGTGCCAGCAGTGATTCAGGTCTAAGCTCTGGAAACACCATATATTTT
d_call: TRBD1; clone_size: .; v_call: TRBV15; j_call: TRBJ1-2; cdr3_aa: CATSRDRGTGGMNGYTF; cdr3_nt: TGTGCCACCAGCAGAGATCGGGGGACAGGGGGTATGAATGGCTACACCTTC
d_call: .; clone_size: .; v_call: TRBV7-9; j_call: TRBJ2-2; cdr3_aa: CASSSGESGELFF; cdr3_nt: TGTGCCAGCAGCTCTGGGGAGAGCGGGGAGCTGTTTTTT
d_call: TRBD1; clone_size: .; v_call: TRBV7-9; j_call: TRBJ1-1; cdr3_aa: CASSNISPGTGEAFF; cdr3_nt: TGTGCCAGCAGCAACATTAGTCCCGGGACAGGTGAAGCTTTCTTT
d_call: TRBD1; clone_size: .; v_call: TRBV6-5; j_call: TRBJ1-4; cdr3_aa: CASSYITGGEKLFF; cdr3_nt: TGTGCCAGCAGTTATATCACAGGGGGCGAAAAACTGTTTTTT
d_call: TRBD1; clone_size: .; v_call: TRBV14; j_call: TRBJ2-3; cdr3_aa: CASSSIQGARDTQYF; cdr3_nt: TGTGCCAGCAGTTCGATACAGGGGGCGAGAGATACGCAGTATTTT
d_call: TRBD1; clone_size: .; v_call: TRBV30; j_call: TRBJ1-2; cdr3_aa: CAWTRTGPRYTF; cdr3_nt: TGTGCCTGGACGCGGACAGGGCCTCGCTACACCTTC
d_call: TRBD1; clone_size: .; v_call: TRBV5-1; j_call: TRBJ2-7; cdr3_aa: CASSVGTGTTYEQYF; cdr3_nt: TGCGCCAGCAGCGTAGGGACAGGGACTACCTACGAGCAGTACTTC
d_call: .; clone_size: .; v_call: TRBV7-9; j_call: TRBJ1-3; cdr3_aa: CASSSSLTEHSSGNTIYF; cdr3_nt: TGTGCCAGCAGCTCATCCCTGACAGAACATTCCTCTGGAAACACCATATATTTT
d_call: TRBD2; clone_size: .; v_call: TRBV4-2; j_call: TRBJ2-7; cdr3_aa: CASSRTGTSGRNYEQYF; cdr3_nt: TGTGCCAGCAGCCGGACCGGGACTAGCGGGCGAAACTACGAGCAGTACTTC
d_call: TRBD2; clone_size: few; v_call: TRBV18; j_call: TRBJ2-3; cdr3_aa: CASSPQASGATDTQYF; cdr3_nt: TGTGCCAGCTCACCACAGGCTAGCGGGGCCACAGATACGCAGTATTTT
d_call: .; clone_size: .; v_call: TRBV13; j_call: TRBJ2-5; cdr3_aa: CASSFHREETQYF; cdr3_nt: TGTGCCAGCAGCTTCCACAGGGAAGAGACCCAGTACTTC
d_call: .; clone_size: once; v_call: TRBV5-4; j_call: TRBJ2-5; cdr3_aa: CASSSNTQNVQYF; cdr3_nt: TGTGCCAGCAGCTCGAACACCCAAAATGTGCAGTACTTC
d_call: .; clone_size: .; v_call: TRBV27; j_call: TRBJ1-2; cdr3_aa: CASSLTGPYGYTF; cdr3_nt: TGTGCCAGCAGTCTAACAGGACCCTATGGCTACACCTTC
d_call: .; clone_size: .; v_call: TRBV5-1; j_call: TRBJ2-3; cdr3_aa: CASSLSLDTDTQYF; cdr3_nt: TGCGCCAGCAGCTTGTCCCTAGACACAGATACGCAGTATTTT
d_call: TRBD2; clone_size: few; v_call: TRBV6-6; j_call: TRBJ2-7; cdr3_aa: CAAGLAGYEQYF; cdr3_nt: TGTGCCGCAGGACTAGCGGGGTACGAGCAGTACTTC
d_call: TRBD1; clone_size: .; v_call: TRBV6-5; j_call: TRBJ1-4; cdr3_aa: CASRTGGSNEKLFF; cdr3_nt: TGTGCCAGCAGGACAGGGGGCTCAAATGAAAAACTGTTTTTT
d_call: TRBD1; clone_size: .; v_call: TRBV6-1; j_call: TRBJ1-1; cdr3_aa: CASRNRGRTEAFF; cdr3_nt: TGTGCCAGCAGGAACAGGGGGCGGACTGAAGCTTTCTTT
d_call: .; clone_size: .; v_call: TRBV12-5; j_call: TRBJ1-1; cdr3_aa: CASGPRTPPHEAFF; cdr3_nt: TGTGCTAGTGGCCCTCGGACACCTCCGCATGAAGCTTTCTTT
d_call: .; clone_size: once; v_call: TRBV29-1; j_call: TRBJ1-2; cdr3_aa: CSVEDRQPTNYGYTF; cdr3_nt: TGCAGCGTTGAAGACCGACAGCCGACTAACTATGGCTACACCTTC
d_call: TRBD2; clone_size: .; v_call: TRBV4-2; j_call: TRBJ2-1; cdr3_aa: CASSQQGRLAGTLSGNEQFF; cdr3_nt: TGTGCCAGCAGCCAACAAGGAAGACTAGCGGGGACCCTGTCGGGGAATGAGCAGTTCTTC